This TCR beta chain originates from a study of Graves' ophthalmopathy and Graves' hyperthyroidism (dated by TCRdb to between 2018 and 2020). Concerning the study at large: Peripheral blood was collected before any treatment was given, at the time of initial diagnosis. TCR beta repertoire signatures were used to distinguish Graves' ophthalmopathy from Graves' hyperthyroidism and to predict progression to ophthalmopathy. In total, around 140 blood samples were TCR-sequenced: approximately 42 ophthalmopathy, some 72 hyperthyroidism and 17 hyperthyroidism-to-ophthalmopathy patients. To explore V-J signatures distinguishing ophthalmopathy from hyperthyroidism, a discovery set of around 97 patients (roughly 45 ophthalmopathy, roughly 55 stable hyperthyroidism) was enrolled. The independent validation cohort included approximately 19 hyperthyroidism patients plus 17 patients who later progressed from hyperthyroidism to ophthalmopathy. In more than 5 hyperthyroidism patients, the T-cell repertoire of thyroid tissue was compared with the T-cell repertoire of blood. Following sampling, methimazole starting at 30 mg daily was administered to hyperthyroidism patients, and high-dose intravenous methylprednisolone was administered to ophthalmopathy patients. The study at large found these results: In cross-validation, the 13-signature model distinguished ophthalmopathy from stable hyperthyroidism with around 90% sensitivity and about 81% specificity, while in the test set the corresponding values were 80% and 75%. Most expanded thyroid clonotypes with a frequency above 0.001 also appeared in blood, which suggests that blood repertoires may reflect the immune response in the thyroid. In validation, the model predicted ophthalmopathy progression with nearly 71% sensitivity and roughly 72% specificity; some 13 predicted patients were CT-confirmed with GO in a median of around 6 months. Sample size was not statistically predetermined, and group allocation was not concealed from the investigators.

The CDR3 numbers 15 residues from cysteine through phenylalanine. The DNA shown is the 45-base CDR3, in frame from base 1. The germline V gene specifies ENHRY as CDR1 and SYGVKD as CDR2. V has 6 bases trimmed and J has 1 base trimmed; junction bases matching no gene number 5. Ophthalmopathy patients were characterized by moderately to severely active disease, a Clinical Activity Score of at least 3, a NOSPECS grade of at least 4, and a disease duration under 3 months. Patients with other autoimmune diseases, uncontrolled infections, pregnancy or lactation were excluded from the study. Clinical symptoms, serum thyroxine, TRAb, thyroid ultrasound and orbital computed tomography formed the basis of the diagnosis. Using Ficoll-Paque density gradient centrifugation, PBMCs were isolated from less than 11 ml of fresh peripheral blood. Trizol reagent was used to extract the total RNA, and its quality was then checked on an Agilent 2100 Bioanalyzer.

Turning to this clonotype: What this receptor recognizes is not known. Per-base quality was not reported, and no clone a single base away is much larger than it.

For repertoire sequencing, TCR beta CDR3 regions were amplified from RNA transcripts. A first-round RT-PCR used HTBI primers with the Qiagen OneStep RT-PCR kit, followed by a second-round multiplex PCR, size selection and purification. Libraries were sequenced paired-end with 100 bp reads on an Illumina HiSeq2000. For the original study's pipeline: SOAPnuke was used for read processing, and reads with adapters, uncalled bases, a mean Phred below 15, or no exact constant-primer or identifier match were discarded. High-quality paired reads were merged with COPE v1.2.5. Each unique nucleotide sequence was treated as a clonotype, and MiTCR v1.1 was used to align the clonotypes to the IMGT TRB V, D and J references. Analysis was restricted to V-J combinations with a frequency above 0.0001, which covered 98% to 99.2% of repertoires. A TCR clonal expansion and chaos score per V-J combination was defined as the ratio of F50 clonal expansion to chaos observed in the TCRdist matrix. Welch's t-statistics and random forest were used to narrow the features down to more than 10 V-J combinations, which were then fed into a naive Bayes classifier. The Morisita-Horn index was used to measure how similar the thyroid and blood repertoires were. Using fastp trimming at Q25 and MiXCR clonotype assembly, TCRdb reanalyzed the public sequencing data and kept in-frame beta chains. Each CDR3 protein gets just one entry, which takes the most common genes and DNA from the rows behind it. The V and J calls, along with clone size, are taken from TCRdb and not from the paper's own processing. The sample data list almost 750,000 distinct CDR3 sequences, and roughly 40% of these were observed just once. The ten largest account for 44% of the sample.

The sample was peripheral blood. The sequence was collected from an adult man with Graves' ophthalmopathy. In this chain, TRBV10-3 is recombined with TRBJ2-7; 11 bases in between match TRBD2. The DNA sequence is given as TGTGCCATCAGGGAACTAGCGGGAGCATCCTACGAGCAGTACTTC. This is translated as CAIRELAGASYEQYF.